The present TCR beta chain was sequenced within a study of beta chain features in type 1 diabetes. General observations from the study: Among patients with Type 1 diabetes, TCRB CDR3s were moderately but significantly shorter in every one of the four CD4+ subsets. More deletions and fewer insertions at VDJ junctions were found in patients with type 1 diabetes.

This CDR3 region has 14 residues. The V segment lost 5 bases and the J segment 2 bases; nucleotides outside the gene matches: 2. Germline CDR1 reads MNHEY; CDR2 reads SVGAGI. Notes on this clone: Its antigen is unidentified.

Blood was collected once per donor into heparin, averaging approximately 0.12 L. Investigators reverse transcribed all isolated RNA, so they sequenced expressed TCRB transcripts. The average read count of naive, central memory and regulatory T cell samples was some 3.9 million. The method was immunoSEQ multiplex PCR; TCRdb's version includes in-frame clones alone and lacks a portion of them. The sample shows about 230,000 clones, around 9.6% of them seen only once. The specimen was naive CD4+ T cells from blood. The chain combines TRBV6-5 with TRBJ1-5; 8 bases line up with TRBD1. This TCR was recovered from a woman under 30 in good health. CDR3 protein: CASSQDRGNQPQHF. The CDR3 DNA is TGTGCCAGCAGTCAGGACAGGGGCAATCAGCCCCAGCATTTT.